This T cell receptor beta chain is drawn from a study of cytomegalovirus exposure and HLA in healthy donors. The donors were healthy bone marrow donors. General study points: In a later analysis, HLA-C alleles had the fewest associated TCRs, DRB1 alleles the most.

Looked up from germline, CDR1 is KGHSH and CDR2 is LQKENI. This CDR3 is 15 amino acids long. The V gene end was trimmed by 3 bases and the J gene end by 9 bases; junction bases not matched to a gene: 9. PCR involved 60 Vbeta and 13 Jbeta primers. Using immunoSEQ multiplex PCR, the repertoire was profiled, and TCRdb retains in-frame clones only, with some absent. Among about 250,000 clones listed, roughly 78% were seen once. Comment on this clone: Antigen unknown.

The chain links TRBV18 to TRBJ2-4; 9 bases fit TRBD1. The TCR comes from a boy under 18 in good health and CMV-seronegative. The sequenced sample consisted of PBMCs. CDR3 region: CASSPYGDRVSIQYF. DNA of the CDR3: TGTGCCAGCTCACCCTATGGGGACAGGGTGAGCATTCAGTACTTC.